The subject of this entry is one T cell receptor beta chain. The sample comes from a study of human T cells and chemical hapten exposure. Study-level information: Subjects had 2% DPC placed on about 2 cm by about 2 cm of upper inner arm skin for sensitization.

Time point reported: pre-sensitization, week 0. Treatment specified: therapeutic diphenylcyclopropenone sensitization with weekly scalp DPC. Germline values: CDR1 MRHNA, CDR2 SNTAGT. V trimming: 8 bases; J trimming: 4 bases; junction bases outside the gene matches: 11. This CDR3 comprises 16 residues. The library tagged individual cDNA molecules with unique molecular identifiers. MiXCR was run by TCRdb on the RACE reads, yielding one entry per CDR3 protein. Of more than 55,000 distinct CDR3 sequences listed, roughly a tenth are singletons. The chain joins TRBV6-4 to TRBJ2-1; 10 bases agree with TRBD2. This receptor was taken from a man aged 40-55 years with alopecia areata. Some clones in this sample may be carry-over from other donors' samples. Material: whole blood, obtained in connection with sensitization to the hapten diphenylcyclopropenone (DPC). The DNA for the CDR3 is TGTGCCAGCCGATCAACTAGCGGGGTGATATACAATGAGCAGTTCTTC. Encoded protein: CASRSTSGVIYNEQFF.